The clone carrying this T cell receptor (beta chain) came up once. Its antigen remains unidentified. Once obtained from cultured CD4+ T cells, the DNA was sequenced using the Oncomine TCR Beta short-read assay. Each CDR3 protein is one row after TCRdb ran MiXCR on the PCR reads. The data contain about 12,000 distinct CDR3 sequences, approximately 61% of them singletons. Treatment denoted: roughly ten-day PBMC culture with coronavirus spike peptide pools or control peptides (ViraFEST assay). This entry comes from a study of vaccination and CD4 T cells after COVID-19. The wider study: The peptides that stimulated the cells were overlapping spike peptides from SARS-CoV-2, HCoV-NL63, HCoV-OC43 and HCoV-229E.

V was pared by 0 bases and J by 0 bases, with 6 bases between. The CDR3 is made up of 15 amino acids. The germline V gene has CDR1 DFQATT and CDR2 SNEGSKA (reference sequence). Sequenced material: CD4+ T cells from blood, cultured in vitro, taken before SARS-CoV-2 vaccination. This clonotype was sampled from a human donor who had recovered from COVID-19. This sequence joins TRBV20-1 and TRBJ1-6; no definite D call. The CDR3 is CSARDRSSYNSPLHF. CDR3 nucleotides: TGCAGTGCTAGAGATCGTAGCTCCTATAATTCACCCCTCCACTTT.